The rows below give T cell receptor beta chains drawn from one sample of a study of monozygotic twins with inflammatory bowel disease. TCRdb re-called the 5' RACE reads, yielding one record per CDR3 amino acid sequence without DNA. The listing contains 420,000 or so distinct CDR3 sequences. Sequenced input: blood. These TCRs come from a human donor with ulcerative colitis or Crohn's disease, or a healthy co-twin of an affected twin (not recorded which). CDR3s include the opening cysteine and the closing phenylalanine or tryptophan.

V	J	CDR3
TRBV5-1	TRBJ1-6	CASSFGRSGIPSPLHF
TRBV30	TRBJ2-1	CAWLGTSGGLRQFF
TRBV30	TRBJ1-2	CAWSPKGRTYGYTF
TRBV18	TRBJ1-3	CASSPPRGTDPRRNTIYF
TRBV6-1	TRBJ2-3	CASSAAGGPNTQYF
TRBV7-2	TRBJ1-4	CASSLDLNEKLFF
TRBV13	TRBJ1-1	CASSLVAGPAEAFF
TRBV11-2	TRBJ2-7	CASSLGLGNNAYEQYF
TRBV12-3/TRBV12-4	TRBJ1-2	CASSLVDRSNYGYTF
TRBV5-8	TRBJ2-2	CASSLGRIAGSNTGELFF
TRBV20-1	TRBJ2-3	CSAPRASGGATDTQYF
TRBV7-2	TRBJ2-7	CASSLAGLAGGPTPSYEQYF
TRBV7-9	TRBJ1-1	CASSFYPRVLNTEAFF
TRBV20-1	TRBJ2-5	CSARGTSGSWLRETQYF
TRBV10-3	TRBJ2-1	CAISDGQGAGNEQFF
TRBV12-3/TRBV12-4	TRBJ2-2	CASRPQREIPGELFF
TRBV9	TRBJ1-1	CASSPSGLSEAFF
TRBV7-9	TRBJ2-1	CASSFLDLYNEQFF
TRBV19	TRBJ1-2	CASNPHVNYGYTF
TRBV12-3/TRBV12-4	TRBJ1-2	CASKTGAYGYTF
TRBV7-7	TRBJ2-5	CASSLWRDGAETQYF
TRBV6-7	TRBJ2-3	CASSSWGPTEDTQYF
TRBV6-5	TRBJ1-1	CASSHSTEAFF
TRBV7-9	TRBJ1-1	CASSPGVIEAFF
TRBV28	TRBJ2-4	CASSLAQIAKNIQYF
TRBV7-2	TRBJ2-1	CASTQRTSGSLGQFF
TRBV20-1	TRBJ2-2	CSARAGTFNTGELFF
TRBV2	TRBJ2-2	CASRGLASTGELFF
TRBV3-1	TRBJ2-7	CASSQTFYEQYF
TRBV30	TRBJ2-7	CAWRVGLSYEQYF
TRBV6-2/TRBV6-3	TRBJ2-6	CAGQASGANVLTF
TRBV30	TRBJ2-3	CAWTTSGRTTQYF
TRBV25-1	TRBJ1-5	CASSVPGQGRQPQHF
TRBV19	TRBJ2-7	CASRFSGGEQYF
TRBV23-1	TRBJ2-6	CASSQFPRDRPSGANVLTF
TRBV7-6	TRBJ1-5	CASSRGTANQPQHF
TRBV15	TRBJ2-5	CATSRERGIQETQYF
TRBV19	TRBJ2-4	CASRDGQGAKNIQYF
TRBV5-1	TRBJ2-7	CASSLKKGRDYEQYF
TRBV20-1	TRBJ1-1	CSGEGTGRDTEAFF
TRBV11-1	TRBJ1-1	CASSPRPGGGAKFVEAFF
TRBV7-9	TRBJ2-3	CASSLQDTQYF
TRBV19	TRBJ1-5	CASSMFSQPQHF
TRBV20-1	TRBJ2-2	CSAALWRGGPNTGELFF
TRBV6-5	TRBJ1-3	CASSYSTGLAGNTIYF
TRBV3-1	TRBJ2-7	CASRRSPLYEQYF
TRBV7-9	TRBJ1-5	CASSKDRDQPQHF
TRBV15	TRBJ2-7	CATSRARTVEGDYEQYF
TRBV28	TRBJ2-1	CASSIAGTTNNEQFF
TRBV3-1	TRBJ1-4	CASSRSPGTGLFF
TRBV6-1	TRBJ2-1	CASSEQGTEYNEQFF
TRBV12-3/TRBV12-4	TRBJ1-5	CASSLVRNQPQHF
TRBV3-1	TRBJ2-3	CASSQEKLAGLDTQYF
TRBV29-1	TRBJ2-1	CSVEDVAGSSYNEQFF